The rows below give T cell receptor beta chains drawn from one sample of a study of CD8+ T cells in alopecia areata. Sequenced by immunoSEQ multiplex PCR; TCRdb stores in-frame clones only, minus some. The table includes about 160,000 clones, roughly 50% detected once. Sequencing was performed on CD4+ T cells sorted from blood. These receptor sequences come from a human donor with alopecia areata. The CDR3 runs from the conserved cysteine through the conserved F or W. The order of the fields is CDR3 DNA, CDR3 protein, V gene, D gene, clone size, J gene. A D gene is named only where the DNA matches it firmly. For some rows the clone size is stated as once, few or many, or as a class when expanded; others skip it.

TGCAGCGTCCGGACAGGGGGGAAGACCCAGTACTTC CSVRTGGKTQYF TRBV29-1 TRBD1 few TRBJ2-5
TGTGCCAGCAGCCTTTCGGGGGGGAGCACCGGGGAGCTGTTTTTT CASSLSGGSTGELFF TRBV7-9 TRBD2 . TRBJ2-2
TGTGCCAGCAGTTCTACAGGGAGCTCTGGAAACACCATATATTTT CASSSTGSSGNTIYF TRBV6-5 . . TRBJ1-3
TGTGCCTGGAAACTGGGGGGCGTCTATGGCTACACCTTC CAWKLGGVYGYTF TRBV30 . . TRBJ1-2
TGTGCCTGGAGTGTATTCGGGGCTTTGAACACTGAAGCTTTCTTT CAWSVFGALNTEAFF TRBV30 . . TRBJ1-1
TGTGCCAGCAGCCACAGGGACAGGGGTTACGACGAGCAGTACTTC CASSHRDRGYDEQYF TRBV9 TRBD1 few TRBJ2-7
TGTGCCAGCAGCCCCCCAGGAGGGCAATTTTACAATGAGCAGTTCTTC CASSPPGGQFYNEQFF TRBV7-9 . few TRBJ2-1
TGTGCCAGCAGTGATACGGTAAACGAACAGCCCCAGCATTTT CASSDTVNEQPQHF TRBV2 . . TRBJ1-5
TGTGCCAGCAGGGCCCGGCCTGAAGCTTTCTTT CASRARPEAFF TRBV6-1 . . TRBJ1-1
TGTGCCAGCAGAAGACAGGTCTTCGTCGAGACCCAGTACTTC CASRRQVFVETQYF TRBV6-5 . . TRBJ2-5
TGTGCCAGCAGCCCAAGACCTAGAAACTATGGCTACACCTTC CASSPRPRNYGYTF TRBV5-4 . . TRBJ1-2
TGTGCCAGCAGCTTAGAGGGAGGACAAGCGGGGGATACGCAGTATTTT CASSLEGGQAGDTQYF TRBV7-9 TRBD2 . TRBJ2-3
TGTGCCAGCACCGGAGTTGTGGGTGAAGCTTTCTTT CASTGVVGEAFF TRBV27 . few TRBJ1-1
TGCGCCAGCAGTACGACAGGTTTAATAGATACGCAGTATTTT CASSTTGLIDTQYF TRBV4-1 . . TRBJ2-3
TGTGCCAGCAGCCTCACGGACCATGAGCAGTTCTTC CASSLTDHEQFF TRBV9 . . TRBJ2-1
TGCAGCGTGGGACAGGGGGGTTTCAATGAGCAGTTCTTC CSVGQGGFNEQFF TRBV29-1 TRBD1 . TRBJ2-1
TGCGCCAGCAGTCAACCGGGACACAAACAAGAGACCCAGTACTTC CASSQPGHKQETQYF TRBV23-1 . . TRBJ2-5
TGTGCCAGCAGCTTATTCGGGTCCGACTACGAGCAGTACTTC CASSLFGSDYEQYF TRBV7-9 . . TRBJ2-7
TGTGCCAGCAGCCCAGGTTACAATGAGCAGTTCTTC CASSPGYNEQFF TRBV7-6 . . TRBJ2-1
TGCGCCAGCAGCTTGGGGACAGGTGGGGAGCAGTTCTTC CASSLGTGGEQFF TRBV5-1 TRBD1 . TRBJ2-1
TGCGCCAGCAGCCAAGGTCGGGCTTACGGGAGCGGAGAGACCCAGTACTTC CASSQGRAYGSGETQYF TRBV4-1 . . TRBJ2-5
TGCGCCAGCAGCTTTACAAGCGCTAGGGCTCAAGAGACCCAGTACTTC CASSFTSARAQETQYF TRBV4-1 . . TRBJ2-5
TGCGCCAGCAGTCCGGGACAGGTGGTAGATGAGCAGTTCTTC CASSPGQVVDEQFF TRBV5-1 TRBD1 once TRBJ2-1
TGCGCCAGCAGCTTGGTGGGGGAGGCTACAAATGAGCAGTTCTTC CASSLVGEATNEQFF TRBV5-1 . . TRBJ2-1
TGCGCCAGCAGCCAAGACGAGGAACGGGGGCTCAAGCTGTTTTTT CASSQDEERGLKLFF TRBV4-1 . . TRBJ1-4
TGTGCCAGCAGCTTGGGGGACAGGGTGAACTATGGCTACACCTTC CASSLGDRVNYGYTF TRBV5-6 TRBD1 . TRBJ1-2
TGTGCCAGCAGTTACTACGCAAGCAATCAGCCCCAGCATTTT CASSYYASNQPQHF TRBV27 . few TRBJ1-5
TGTGCCAGCAGCTTAATGGAGCCGGGACTGCAGCAGTTCTTC CASSLMEPGLQQFF TRBV11-3 . . TRBJ2-1
TGTGCCAGCAGAAGGGACGGTATGGGGACCCAGTACTTC CASRRDGMGTQYF TRBV9 . once TRBJ2-5
TGTGCCAGAACCGCCTTTTGCGGGAGCACCGGGGAGCTGTTTTTT CARTAFCGSTGELFF TRBV27 TRBD2 . TRBJ2-2
TGTGCCAGCAGAGTAGGGGGTGCCAAAAACATTCAGTACTTC CASRVGGAKNIQYF TRBV28 . . TRBJ2-4
TGCGCCAGCAGTCGTGATACGGTCGCCTACAATGAGCAGTTCTTC CASSRDTVAYNEQFF TRBV23-1 . . TRBJ2-1
TGTGCCAGCAGTGAGACAGTGAACACTGAAGCTTTCTTT CASSETVNTEAFF TRBV25-1 . . TRBJ1-1
TGCAGCGTTGAAACGCAGCTTAATCAGCCCCAGCATTTT CSVETQLNQPQHF TRBV29-1 . few TRBJ1-5
TGTGCCATCAGTGCCTCCGGGACAGGGGACGAGCAGTACTTC CAISASGTGDEQYF TRBV10-3 TRBD1 . TRBJ2-7
TGTGCCAGCAGCTTGGGGGAAGTTCAGCCCCAGCATTTT CASSLGEVQPQHF TRBV5-6 . . TRBJ1-5
TGTGCCAGCAACCCTGACAGGCTCCTCACAGATACGCAGTATTTT CASNPDRLLTDTQYF TRBV2 . . TRBJ2-3
TGTGCCAGCAGCCGCCCGGGACCGACAGCCACAGATACGCAGTATTTT CASSRPGPTATDTQYF TRBV5-4 . . TRBJ2-3
TGTGCCAGCAGCTTGGGTATAGGGTCCCAAGAGACCCAGTACTTC CASSLGIGSQETQYF TRBV7-2 . few TRBJ2-5
TGTGCCAGCAGCCCACTAGCGGGAAAGGGAAAAAACATTCAGTACTTC CASSPLAGKGKNIQYF TRBV7-3 TRBD2 few TRBJ2-4